What follows describes a single T cell receptor (beta chain). The source of the sample is a study of blood T cell repertoires in COVID-19. On the study more broadly: Both acute and convalescent COVID-19 samples were obtained from the United States, Italy and Spain. In each case, the material was cDNA or gDNA derived from T cells, B-cell-depleted T cells, or PBMCs.

There are 19 residues in the CDR3. Germline assignment: CDR1 SGDLS and CDR2 YYNGEE. V dropped 0 bases and J dropped 1; count of bases not matched to a gene: 9. How the authors handled the data: Amplified reference gene primers provided the basis for estimating nucleated cell counts. The repertoire was sequenced with immunoSEQ multiplex PCR; TCRdb's copy has only in-frame clones and lacks some. V, J and clone size are those of that table, while D and trimming were read from the DNA. The sample lists 70,000 to 100,000 clones; nearly 90% were seen once. The chain links TRBV9 to TRBJ2-6; 8 positions match TRBD2. The source is a woman over 75 with active or convalescent COVID-19. Sequencing was performed on peripheral blood. CDR3 loop: CASSVDMTSVKSGANVLTF. The CDR3 bases are TGTGCCAGCAGCGTAGATATGACTAGCGTAAAGTCTGGGGCCAACGTCCTGACTTTC.